Sequencing of this TCR beta chain was carried out in a study of radiation and T cells in renal cell carcinoma. This sample's time point: blood 4 weeks post-SBRT, at nephrectomy. Treatment meaning: 15 Gy SBRT to primary tumor, nephrectomy 4 weeks later. Nephrectomy followed 15 Gy stereotactic body radiation by 4 weeks. Radiation-treated patients gave blood at baseline, week 2 and week 4. Germline CDR1 SGHRS, CDR2 YFSETQ. The CDR3 has 15 residues. The ends were cut back, 1 base at V and 3 bases at J, with 11 bases in the middle. Notes on the study in general: Top tumor clonotypes rose in blood 2 weeks post-radiation, then contracted. No pretreatment tumor biopsies were available for baseline clonotypes.

Regarding this clone: What it recognizes is unknown.

TCRdb keeps only in-frame clones here, not all; method: immunoSEQ multiplex PCR. The data show 40,000 to 45,000 clones, with 65% to 85% seen just once and less than 35% held by the top ten. Here the sequenced sample was blood, taken from a patient whose treatment included radiotherapy and nephrectomy. V usage is TRBV5-1 and J usage is TRBJ1-5; D may be TRBD1 (6 bases). The receptor's source is an older woman with renal cell carcinoma. The CDR3 DNA sequence: TGCGCCAGCAGCTTGAGTGGGGGCGTCAATCAGCCCCAGCATTTT. Translated, it gives CASSLSGGVNQPQHF.